This record covers a single T cell receptor beta chain. Use of 60 Vbeta and 13 Jbeta primers characterized the PCR. Produced via immunoSEQ multiplex PCR; TCRdb's table is partial and in-frame only. The sample records over 90,000 clones, 50% to 70% being singletons. There are 16 residues in the CDR3. Trimming removed 5 bases from V and 7 bases from J; junction bases left unmatched: 11. Germline CDR1 is MNHNY and CDR2 is SVGAGI (reference sequence). While unrecorded immune exposures were likely, the donors were nominally healthy when sampled. This sample was taken from a study of cytomegalovirus exposure and HLA in healthy donors.

J is TRBJ2-7 and V is TRBV6-6; 13 positions agree with TRBD2. The source material was PBMCs. The clonotype was recovered from a human donor in good health. The CDR3 DNA reads as TGTGCCAGCAGTGACTGGACTAGCGGGGGACTAGAGGAGCAGTACTTC. It yields the protein CASSDWTSGGLEEQYF.